Listed here are 26 T cell receptor beta chains from one sample, sequenced in a study of T cell responses to AZD1222 COVID-19 vaccine. Profiling relied on immunoSEQ multiplex PCR, and the TCRdb table lists in-frame clones only, not all of them. The sample carries about 190,000 clones, approximately 87% recorded once. This specimen consisted of peripheral blood, obtained on day 0 of MenACWY control vaccination. The receptors were sampled from an adult in good health.

The rearrangement joins TRBV25-1 to TRBJ2-1; D not resolved. CDR1 is MGHDK and CDR2 is SYGVNS in the germline V gene. CDR3 size: 13 residues. V shed 2 bases and J shed 4 bases, with 6 bases lying between them. The CDR3 sequence: CASSEGQYNEQFF. The CDR3 DNA reads as TGTGCCAGCAGTGAAGGGCAGTACAATGAGCAGTTCTTC. Filled out from reference TRBV25-1 and TRBJ2-1, the complete variable domain reads EADIYQTPRYLVIGTGKKITLECSQTMGHDKMYWYQQDPGMELHLIHYSYGVNSTEKGDLSSESTVSRIRTEHFPLTLESARPSHTSQYLCASSEGQYNEQFFGPGTRLTVL.

The chain links TRBV9 to TRBJ1-2, with 7 bases that match TRBD1. This CDR3 region has 15 residues. V trimming: 4 bases; J trimming: 3 bases; junction bases outside the gene matches: 9. CDR1 and CDR2 from the germline V gene are SGDLS and YYNGEE. The CDR3 DNA reads as TGTGCCAGCAGCACGCAACAGGGGCCACACTATGGCTACACCTTC. Translating it yields CASSTQQGPHYGYTF.

The chain links TRBV4-3 to TRBJ1-6; TRBD1 agrees at 9 bases. Germline CDR1 LGHNA, CDR2 YSLEER. This CDR3 is built from 16 residues. Germline trimming cut 4 bases from V and 10 bases from J; bases unmatched to any gene: 11. CDR3 in amino acids: CASSLGVGTGHSPLHF. DNA for the CDR3: TGCGCCAGCAGCCTCGGAGTTGGGACAGGGCACTCACCCCTCCACTTT.

The genes are TRBV28 and TRBJ1-2; a possible D gene is TRBD1 (5 bases). Per germline, CDR1 MDHEN and CDR2 SYDVKM. The V end was cut by 6 bases, the J end by 6 bases, with 20 bases between. The CDR3 has 15 amino acids. The CDR3 sequence: CASRTSGPTSDGYTF. Here the CDR3 DNA reads TGTGCCAGCAGAACCTCAGGGCCGACCTCCGATGGCTACACCTTC.

In this sample, this clone turned up a few times. The V call is TRBV5-6, the J call TRBJ2-7; D tentatively reads TRBD1 or TRBD2 (7 bases each). The CDR3 is 12 amino acids. V shed 7 bases and J shed 9 bases, with 17 bases lying between them. Germline CDR1 reads SGHDT; CDR2 reads YYEEEE. The CDR3 sequence: CASQGGPGAQYF. CDR3 nucleotides: TGTGCCAGCCAGGGGGGGCCGGGGGCGCAGTACTTC.

The CDR3 protein is CASSLSFYEQYF. The CDR3 DNA reads TGCGCCAGCAGCTTGTCCTTCTACGAGCAGTACTTC. This chain joins TRBV5-1 and TRBJ2-7; the D is unclear. Per the germline V gene, CDR1 is SGHRS and CDR2 is YFSETQ. This CDR3 has 12 residues. V lost 1 base to trimming and J lost 3 bases, with 5 bases between them. Combining the CDR3 with reference TRBV5-1 and TRBJ2-7 gives the whole variable domain KAGVTQTPRYLIKTRGQQVTLSCSPISGHRSVSWYQQTPGQGLQFLFEYFSETQRNKGNFPGRFSGRQFSNSRSEMNVSTLELGDSALYLCASSLSFYEQYFGPGTRLTVT.

CDR3 in amino acids: CASSPVLGSYNEQFF. The CDR3 DNA is TGTGCCAGCAGTCCTGTGCTGGGCTCCTACAATGAGCAGTTCTTC. The chain uses TRBV28 and TRBJ2-1; D gene unclear. This CDR3 is 15 amino acids long. Per the germline V gene, CDR1 is MDHEN and CDR2 is SYDVKM. Trimming left V 5 bases short and J 0 bases short, with 11 bases between.

The chain combines TRBV28 with TRBJ1-1; TRBD1 is a possible D gene (6 bases). V lost 2 bases and J lost 5, with 15 bases in between. The length of the CDR3 is 15 residues. Germline-derived CDR1 and CDR2 are MDHEN and SYDVKM. CDR3 sequence reads: CASSLAGQLGTEAFF. As DNA, the CDR3 is TGTGCCAGCAGTTTAGCTGGACAGTTGGGGACTGAAGCTTTCTTT.

The V call is TRBV7-2, the J call TRBJ2-7; the D gene is possibly TRBD1 (5 bases). V gave up 3 bases and J gave up 1 base, with 10 bases separating them. CDR1 is SGHTA, CDR2 FQGNSA, per germline. The CDR3 loop spans 14 amino acids. The CDR3 sequence: CASSLQGSSYEQYF. CDR3 coding DNA: TGTGCCAGCAGCTTGCAGGGATCTTCCTACGAGCAGTACTTC. Filled out from reference TRBV7-2 and TRBJ2-7, the complete variable domain reads GAGVSQSPSNKVTEKGKDVELRCDPISGHTALYWYRQSLGQGLEFLIYFQGNSAPDKSGLPSDRFSAERTGGSVSTLTIQRTQQEDSAVYLCASSLQGSSYEQYFGPGTRLTVT.

This clone came up once. V and J are TRBV28 and TRBJ2-2; no clear D gene. Germline V gives CDR1 MDHEN, CDR2 SYDVKM. Trimming shortened V by 4 bases and J by 3 bases, and 12 bases separated the two germline ends. CDR3 size: 15 residues. The CDR3 nucleotides read TGTGCCAGCAGTTCGACAAAGGATCACACCGGGGAGCTGTTTTTT. Its translation is CASSSTKDHTGELFF. The full variable domain, its missing parts supplied by reference TRBV28 and TRBJ2-2, is DVKVTQSSRYLVKRTGEKVFLECVQDMDHENMFWYRQDPGLGLRLIYFSYDVKMKEKGDIPEGYSVSREKKERFSLILESASTNQTSMYLCASSSTKDHTGELFFGEGSRLTVL.

This chain uses TRBV5-1 with TRBJ1-1, with 11 bases matching TRBD1. This CDR3 contains 15 residues. Germline V gives CDR1 SGHRS, CDR2 YFSETQ. V lost 4 bases, J lost 5 bases, and 7 bases stayed unmatched. The CDR3 sequence: CASSSTGQGGTEAFF. CDR3 bases: TGCGCCAGCAGCAGTACGGGACAGGGGGGAACTGAAGCTTTCTTT.

This clone was observed a handful of times. This sequence joins TRBV15 and TRBJ2-7; D uncertain. Germline V CDR1 and CDR2: LNHNV, YYDKDF (reference sequence). The CDR3 is 14 amino acids. The ends were cut back, 0 bases at V and 2 bases at J, with 8 bases in the middle. The CDR3 region is CATSREVLTYEQYF. In DNA form, the CDR3 reads TGTGCCACCAGCAGAGAGGTCCTGACCTACGAGCAGTACTTC.

This clone was seen only once. The rearrangement joins TRBV6-5 to TRBJ2-2; D gene uncertain. CDR3 length equals 14 residues. The V end lost 6 bases, the J end lost 4 bases, and 12 bases lay between the germline ends. Germline CDR1 and CDR2: MNHEY and SVGAGI. The CDR3 loop is CASSVGRSTGELFF. As DNA, the CDR3 is TGTGCCAGCAGCGTGGGCCGTTCCACCGGGGAGCTGTTTTTT.

This chain joins TRBV27 and TRBJ2-3, with D perhaps TRBD1 or TRBD2 (6 bases each). Germline V gives CDR1 MNHEY, CDR2 SMNVEV (reference sequence). This CDR3 spans 17 amino acids. Trimming left V 1 base short and J 1 base short, with 15 bases between. The CDR3 protein is CASSLFGVRGGTDTQYF. The CDR3 DNA reads TGTGCCAGCAGTTTATTCGGAGTAAGGGGGGGCACAGATACGCAGTATTTT.

The chain has TRBV19 and TRBJ2-7, with unresolved D. The CDR3 is 18 amino acids. CDR1 LNHDA and CDR2 SQIVND come from the germline V gene (reference sequence). The germline V and J ends were trimmed by 2 bases and 2 bases, with 22 bases remaining between them. The CDR3 here is CASSISAPLRSAPYEQYF. For the CDR3, the DNA is TGTGCCAGTAGTATAAGCGCACCTCTTCGATCGGCCCCCTACGAGCAGTACTTC.

The chain couples TRBV6-5 to TRBJ2-3; 7 nucleotides match TRBD1. The germline V gene encodes CDR1 MNHEY and CDR2 SVGAGI. Germline trimming cut 10 bases from V and 3 bases from J; bases unmatched to any gene: 10. The CDR3 length is 14 residues. The chain's CDR3 is CATQGQTGTDTQYF. DNA for the CDR3: TGTGCCACCCAGGGACAGACAGGTACAGATACGCAGTATTTT.

The rearrangement uses TRBV4-1 and TRBJ2-2; 11 nucleotides line up with TRBD2. V shed 5 bases and J 4 bases; nucleotides not matched to a gene: 6. There are 16 residues in the CDR3. Germline-derived CDR1 and CDR2 are MGHRA and YSYEKL. CDR3 loop: CASSSRLAGSTGELFF. In DNA form, the CDR3 reads TGCGCCAGCAGCTCCCGACTAGCGGGGAGCACCGGGGAGCTGTTTTTT.

V gene TRBV14 combines with J gene TRBJ2-7, with TRBD2 identical over 12 bases. The CDR3 is made up of 15 amino acids. Germline loops: CDR1 SGHDN, CDR2 FVKESK. V gave up 3 bases and J gave up 4 bases; unmatched junction bases: 4. The CDR3 region has the DNA TGTGCCAGCAGCCACTCCGGGACTAGCGGGTACGAGCAGTACTTC. Residues: CASSHSGTSGYEQYF. The full variable domain, rest sourced from reference TRBV14 and TRBJ2-7, is EAGVTQFPSHSVIEKGQTVTLRCDPISGHDNLYWYRRVMGKEIKFLLHFVKESKQDESGMPNNRFLAERTGGTYSTLKVQPAELEDSGVYFCASSHSGTSGYEQYFGPGTRLTVT.

The J gene is TRBJ2-2, the V gene TRBV28; 12 bases agree with TRBD1. CDR1 MDHEN and CDR2 SYDVKM come from the germline V gene. V dropped 6 bases and J dropped 3; count of bases not matched to a gene: 8. The CDR3 contains 17 residues. The CDR3 here is CASRGTGGERYTGELFF. CDR3 nucleotide sequence: TGTGCCAGCAGGGGGACAGGGGGCGAGAGGTACACCGGGGAGCTGTTTTTT.

The rearrangement uses TRBV4-1 and TRBJ1-4; no reliable D call. Germline V CDR1 and CDR2: MGHRA, YSYEKL. The V and J ends lost 4 bases and 3 bases respectively, with 15 bases between them. The CDR3 covers 16 residues. CDR3 protein: CASSRRLLPANEKLFF. For the CDR3, the DNA is TGCGCCAGCAGCCGAAGACTCCTCCCGGCTAATGAAAAACTGTTTTTT.

This chain connects TRBV7-2 to TRBJ1-2; tentative D call: TRBD1 (6 bases). CDR3 length: 15 amino acids. The V and J ends lost 5 bases and 1 base respectively, with 14 bases between them. Per germline, CDR1 SGHTA and CDR2 FQGNSA. CDR3 DNA: TGTGCCAGCAGCCCCGGACAGCGGGATAACTATGGCTACACCTTC. Protein sequence: CASSPGQRDNYGYTF.

The chain has TRBV19 and TRBJ2-7, with no clear D. In germline, CDR1 is LNHDA, CDR2 SQIVND (reference sequence). The V end lost 6 bases, the J end lost 1 base, and 10 bases lay between the germline ends. This CDR3 contains 13 residues. CDR3 coding DNA: TGTGCCAGTAGCCTTAGACCATCCTACGAGCAGTACTTC. Translating gives CASSLRPSYEQYF.

V is TRBV30 and J is TRBJ1-1, with D unclear. Germline V lookup: CDR1 GTSNPN, CDR2 SVGIG (reference sequence). The CDR3 consists of 16 residues. V lost 0 bases and J lost 3, with 17 bases in between. CDR3 residues: CAWSVAGLDTHTEAFF. Written as DNA, the CDR3 is TGTGCCTGGAGTGTAGCTGGGCTTGATACGCACACTGAAGCTTTCTTT. The full variable domain, its missing parts supplied by reference TRBV30 and TRBJ1-1, is SQTIHQWPATLVQPVGSPLSLECTVEGTSNPNLYWYRQAAGRGLQLLFYSVGIGQISSEVPQNLSASRPQDRQFILSSKKLLLSDSGFYLCAWSVAGLDTHTEAFFGQGTRLTVV.

The V gene is TRBV18, the J gene TRBJ1-5; D ambiguous. V was clipped by 6 bases and J by 2 bases, with 11 bases between them. The CDR3 covers 14 residues. Germline V gene lookup returns CDR1 KGHSH and CDR2 LQKENI. CDR3 protein: CASSRGQGNQPQHF. For the CDR3, the DNA is TGTGCCAGCTCGCGAGGGCAGGGCAATCAGCCCCAGCATTTT. The full variable domain, completed using reference TRBV18 and TRBJ1-5, is NAGVMQNPRHLVRRRGQEARLRCSPMKGHSHVYWYRQLPEEGLKFMVYLQKENIIDESGMPKERFSAEFPKEGPSILRIQQVVRGDSAAYFCASSRGQGNQPQHFGDGTRLSIL.

This chain uses TRBV6-5 with TRBJ1-6; tentative D call: TRBD1 (6 bases). The CDR3 consists of 13 residues. The V gene lost 7 bases and the J gene lost 9 bases, with 13 bases spanning the gap. Per germline, CDR1 MNHEY and CDR2 SVGAGI. DNA of the CDR3: TGTGCCAGCACCGAAACAGGGAGTTCACCCCTCCACTTT. This gives the protein CASTETGSSPLHF.

As DNA, the CDR3 is TGTGCCAGCAGTCCTATGGACAGCGACCAAGAGACCCAGTACTTC. This codes for CASSPMDSDQETQYF. The rearrangement joins TRBV2 to TRBJ2-5; a possible D gene is TRBD1 (6 bases). Trimming took off 5 bases at V and 0 bases at J, with 13 bases between the two ends. Germline loops: CDR1 SNHLY, CDR2 FYNNEI. The CDR3 totals 15 residues.